This TCR beta chain was recovered during a study of cytomegalovirus exposure and HLA in healthy donors. Overall study findings and caveats: V- and J-gene trimming of TCR beta was linked (in a later analysis) to a missense DCLRE1C variant. A later analysis, which compared TCR beta chains of equal frequency, found the HLA-associated ones more clonally expanded. An ancestry cluster, one associated with Asian ancestry, reportedly showed fewer N-insertions than the approximately 670-donor mean in a later analysis. Cytomegalovirus-associated TCR beta chains were listed, numbering 164.

PCR was performed using 60 Vbeta and 13 Jbeta primers. This table comes from immunoSEQ multiplex PCR, and its TCRdb copy is limited to in-frame clones, with some not included. Altogether about 190,000 clones are present, around 67% being singletons, with the ten largest covering roughly 2.8%. With respect to this clone: Its target is unknown.

Germline V gene data show CDR1 as DFQATT and CDR2 as SNEGSKA (reference sequence). This CDR3 spans 11 amino acids. Trimming took off 6 bases at V and 4 bases at J, with 9 bases between the two ends. Source material: PBMCs. The receptor's source is a woman under 40 in good health and CMV-seropositive. The chain combines TRBV20-1 with TRBJ1-1, with D maybe TRBD1 (6 bases). CDR3 sequence reads: CSAKGGTEAFF. CDR3 bases: TGCAGTGCCAAAGGGGGCACTGAAGCTTTCTTT.